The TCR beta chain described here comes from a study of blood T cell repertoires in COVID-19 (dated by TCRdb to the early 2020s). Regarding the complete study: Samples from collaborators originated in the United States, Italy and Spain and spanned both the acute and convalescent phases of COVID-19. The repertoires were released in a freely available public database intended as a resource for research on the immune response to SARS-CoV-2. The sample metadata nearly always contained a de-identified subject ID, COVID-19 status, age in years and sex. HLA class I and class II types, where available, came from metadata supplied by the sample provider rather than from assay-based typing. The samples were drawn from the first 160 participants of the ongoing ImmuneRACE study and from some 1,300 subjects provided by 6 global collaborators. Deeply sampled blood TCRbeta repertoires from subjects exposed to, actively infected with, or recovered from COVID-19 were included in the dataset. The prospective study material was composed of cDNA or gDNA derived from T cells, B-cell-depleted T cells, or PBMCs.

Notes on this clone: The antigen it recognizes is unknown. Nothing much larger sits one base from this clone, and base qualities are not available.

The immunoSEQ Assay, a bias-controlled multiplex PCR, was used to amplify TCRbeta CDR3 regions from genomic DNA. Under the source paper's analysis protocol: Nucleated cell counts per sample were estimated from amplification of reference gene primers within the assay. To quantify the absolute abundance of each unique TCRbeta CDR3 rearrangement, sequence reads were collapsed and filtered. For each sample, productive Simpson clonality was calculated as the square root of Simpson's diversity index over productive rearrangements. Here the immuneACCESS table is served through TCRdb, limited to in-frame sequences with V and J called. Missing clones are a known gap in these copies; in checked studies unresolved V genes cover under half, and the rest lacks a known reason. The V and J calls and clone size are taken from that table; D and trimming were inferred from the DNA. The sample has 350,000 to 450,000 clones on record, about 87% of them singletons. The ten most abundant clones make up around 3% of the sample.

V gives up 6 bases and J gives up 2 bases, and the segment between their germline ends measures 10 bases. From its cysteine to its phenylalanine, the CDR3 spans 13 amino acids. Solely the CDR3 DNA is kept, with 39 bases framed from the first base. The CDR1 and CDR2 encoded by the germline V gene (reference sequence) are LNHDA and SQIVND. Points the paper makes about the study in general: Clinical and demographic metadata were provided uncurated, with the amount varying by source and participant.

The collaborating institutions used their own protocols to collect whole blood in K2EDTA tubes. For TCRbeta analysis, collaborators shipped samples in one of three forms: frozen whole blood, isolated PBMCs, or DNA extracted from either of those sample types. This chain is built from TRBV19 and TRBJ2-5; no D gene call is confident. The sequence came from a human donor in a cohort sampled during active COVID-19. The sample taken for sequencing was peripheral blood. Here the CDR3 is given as CASSLRLQETQYF. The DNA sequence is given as TGTGCCAGTAGCCTAAGACTGCAAGAGACCCAGTACTTC.